The 18 T cell receptor beta chains below come from one sample, sequenced in a study of CD8 T cells in ankylosing spondylitis. MiXCR, applied by TCRdb to the 5' RACE reads, yields one record per CDR3 protein. The table includes approximately 150,000 distinct CDR3 sequences, roughly 10% detected once. The specimen sequenced was blood, either unsorted or a sorted T cell fraction (not recorded which). The receptors were gathered from a female donor with ankylosing spondylitis or in good health (not recorded which).

There are many counts of this clonotype. This sequence joins TRBV5-4 and TRBJ1-2, with 9 bases matching TRBD1. The CDR3 is 14 amino acids. Germline V gene lookup returns CDR1 SGHNT and CDR2 YYREEE (reference sequence). V shed 0 bases, J shed 5 bases, and the junction held 2 bases outside the gene matches. The CDR3 DNA reads as TGTGCCAGCAGCTTGGCGGACAGGGGATATGGCTACACCTTC. Protein sequence: CASSLADRGYGYTF.

This clonotype was detected only a few times. The chain combines TRBV28 with TRBJ2-1; D perhaps matches TRBD1 (5 bases). Per germline, CDR1 MDHEN and CDR2 SYDVKM. V shed 5 bases and J shed 12 bases, with 17 bases lying between them. The CDR3 sequence is 13 residues long. The chain's CDR3 is CASSETSGAMQFF. In DNA form, the CDR3 reads TGTGCCAGCAGTGAGACAAGTGGGGCAATGCAGTTCTTC.

This chain links TRBV24-1 with TRBJ2-3; D is possibly TRBD1 (6 bases). This CDR3 is 13 amino acids long. Germline V CDR1 and CDR2: KGHDR, SFDVKD. V was clipped by 7 bases and J by 2 bases, with 9 bases between them. The CDR3 DNA reads TGTGCCACCAGCCAGGGGACCACAGATACGCAGTATTTT. Translating gives CATSQGTTDTQYF.

This clonotype has just a few counts. The chain carries TRBV6-5 and TRBJ2-7; 10 bases are shared with TRBD1. The CDR3 runs to 15 residues. CDR1 is MNHEY, CDR2 SVGAGI, per germline. V dropped 2 bases and J dropped 6; count of bases not matched to a gene: 7. The CDR3 DNA is TGTGCCAGCAGTTACCCCGGGACAGGGGAGGGCGAGCAGTACTTC. Protein: CASSYPGTGEGEQYF.

The chain recombines TRBV28 with TRBJ2-3, with D perhaps matching TRBD2 (6 bases). The CDR3 sequence is 15 residues long. Germline CDR1 is MDHEN and CDR2 is SYDVKM. V lost 5 bases, J lost 3 bases, and 15 bases lay in between. The CDR3 protein is CASSPQGRGTDTQYF. As DNA, the CDR3 is TGTGCCAGCAGTCCCCAAGGGCGGGGTACAGATACGCAGTATTTT.

The V gene is TRBV11-2, the J gene TRBJ2-4; the D gene is possibly TRBD2 (5 bases). The CDR3 loop spans 16 amino acids. Germline values: CDR1 SGHAT, CDR2 FQNNGV. V gave up 0 bases and J gave up 9 bases, with 18 bases separating them. CDR3 DNA: TGTGCCAGCAGCTTAGAAGTAATCTCCGGCGGAGGCATTCAGTACTTC. Its protein is CASSLEVISGGGIQYF.

This clonotype came up many times. CDR3 loop: CASSPTSESSYNEQFF. In DNA, the CDR3 is TGTGCCAGCAGTCCTACTAGCGAGAGCTCCTACAATGAGCAGTTCTTC. The chain uses TRBV7-3 and TRBJ2-1; 7 bases are a match to TRBD2. This CDR3 has 16 amino acids. V was clipped by 6 bases and J by 0 bases; unmatched bases: 8. The germline gives CDR1 SGHTA, CDR2 FQGTGA.

This clonotype was found many times. The V and J genes are TRBV6-2 or TRBV6-3 and TRBJ1-2; D might be TRBD1 (6 bases). Trimming removed 10 bases at V and 8 bases at J, with 20 bases between. Per the germline V gene, CDR1 is MNHEY and CDR2 is SVGEGT. This CDR3 is built from 13 residues. The CDR3 loop is CANSEGGSSGYTF. CDR3 coding DNA: TGTGCCAACTCGGAGGGGGGATCGTCGGGCTACACCTTC.

This clonotype appeared a few times. The V call is TRBV6-5, the J call TRBJ2-1; possibly TRBD2 for D (6 bases). There are 15 residues in the CDR3. V lost 4 bases, J lost 5 bases, and 15 bases lay in between. Looked up from germline, CDR1 is MNHEY and CDR2 is SVGAGI. CDR3 DNA: TGTGCCAGCAGTTCTATGCCGGGACTCAACAATGAGCAGTTCTTC. The encoded protein is CASSSMPGLNNEQFF.

This clonotype was seen repeatedly, ten times or more. The chain uses TRBV4-3 and TRBJ2-1; D is tentatively TRBD1 or TRBD2 (5 bases each). CDR1 is LGHNA and CDR2 is YSLEER in the germline V gene. CDR3 length: 16 residues. V was cut by 4 bases and J by 5 bases, with 18 bases left in between. The CDR3 spells CASSLGVRSPHNEQFF. The CDR3 DNA follows: TGCGCCAGCAGCCTGGGGGTGAGGAGTCCCCACAATGAGCAGTTCTTC.

This clonotype was counted between two and nine times. The chain links TRBV7-2 to TRBJ2-7; no clear D gene. The CDR3 has 15 residues. Germline CDR1 reads SGHTA; CDR2 reads FQGNSA. V dropped 4 bases and J dropped 2 bases, with 15 bases sitting between them. DNA for the CDR3: TGTGCCAGCAGCTCCCGTCCAAGCAGTACCTACGAGCAGTACTTC. Its translation: CASSSRPSSTYEQYF.

The V call is TRBV20-1, the J call TRBJ2-2; possibly TRBD2 for D (6 bases). From germline, CDR1 is DFQATT and CDR2 SNEGSKA (reference sequence). The CDR3 extends over 15 amino acids. The CDR3 DNA reads as TGCGGTGTTAGAGGAGGGACGAGGAACACCGGGGAGCTGTTTTTT. The encoded protein is CGVRGGTRNTGELFF.

This clonotype has only a few counts. CDR3 residues: CASSSNRDKDYEQYF. In nucleotides, the CDR3 is TGTGCCAGCAGCTCTAACCGGGACAAAGACTACGAGCAGTACTTC. This chain uses TRBV6-2 or TRBV6-3 with TRBJ2-7, with D possibly TRBD1 on 6 matching bases. The CDR3 spans 15 residues. V was trimmed by 6 bases and J by 3 bases, leaving 18 bases between them. Germline V gene data show CDR1 as MNHEY and CDR2 as SVGEGT.

This clonotype has only a few counts. The V call is TRBV7-2, the J call TRBJ1-1; 7 bases map to TRBD1. This CDR3 contains 15 residues. V gave up 1 base and J gave up 5 bases; unmatched junction bases: 7. The germline V gene encodes CDR1 SGHTA and CDR2 FQGNSA. Here the CDR3 reads CASSLVVGGRTEAFF. The CDR3 bases are TGTGCCAGCAGCTTAGTCGTAGGGGGCAGGACTGAAGCTTTCTTT.

The gene calls are TRBV6-5 and TRBJ1-1; D might be TRBD1 (5 bases). The germline V gene has CDR1 MNHEY and CDR2 SVGAGI. With 0 bases removed from V and 4 bases from J, the gap between germline ends came to 6 bases. CDR3 length: 13 residues. The CDR3 DNA follows: TGTGCCAGCAGTTACTCCAGGGTCACTGAAGCTTTCTTT. Its translation is CASSYSRVTEAFF.

This clonotype was observed many times. This chain connects TRBV5-5 to TRBJ2-2; D not certain. The CDR3 covers 16 residues. Germline V gene lookup returns CDR1 SGHKS and CDR2 YYEKEE (reference sequence). V dropped 4 bases and J dropped 5 bases, with 18 bases sitting between them. This CDR3 reads CASSISVAMSTGELFF. The DNA of the CDR3 is TGTGCCAGCAGCATATCCGTGGCTATGAGTACCGGGGAGCTGTTTTTT.

The rearrangement uses TRBV21-1 and TRBJ1-1. TRBV21-1 is labeled a pseudogene. This CDR3 contains 15 residues. This CDR3 reads CASSNGGGMNTEAFF. CDR3 nucleotide sequence: TGTGCCAGCAGCAATGGGGGAGGAATGAACACTGAAGCTTTCTTT.

This clonotype was seen a few times. V usage is TRBV12-5 and J usage is TRBJ1-2; weak D call: TRBD1 (5 bases). Deletions cut 6 bases from V and 8 bases from J, with 13 bases between. The CDR3 extends over 12 amino acids. Germline CDR1 reads LGHNT; CDR2 reads FRNRAP. CDR3 in amino acids: CASGGGSSGYTF. CDR3 DNA sequence: TGTGCTAGTGGGGGGGGGTCTAGCGGCTACACCTTC.